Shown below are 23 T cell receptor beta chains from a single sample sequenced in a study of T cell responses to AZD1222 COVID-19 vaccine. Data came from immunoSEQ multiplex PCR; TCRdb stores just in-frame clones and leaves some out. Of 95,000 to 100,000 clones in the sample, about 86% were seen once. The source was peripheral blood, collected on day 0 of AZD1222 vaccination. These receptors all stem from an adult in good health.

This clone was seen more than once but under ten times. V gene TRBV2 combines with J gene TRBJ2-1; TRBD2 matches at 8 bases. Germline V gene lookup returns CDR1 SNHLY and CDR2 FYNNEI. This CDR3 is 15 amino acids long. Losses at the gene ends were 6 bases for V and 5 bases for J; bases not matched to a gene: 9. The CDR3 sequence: CASRASGRKDNEQFF. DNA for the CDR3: TGTGCCAGCAGGGCTAGCGGGCGGAAGGACAATGAGCAGTTCTTC.

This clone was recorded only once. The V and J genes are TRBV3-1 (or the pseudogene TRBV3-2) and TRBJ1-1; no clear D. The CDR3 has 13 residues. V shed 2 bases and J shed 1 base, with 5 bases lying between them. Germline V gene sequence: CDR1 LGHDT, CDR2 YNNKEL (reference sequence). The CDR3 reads CASSQMGNTEAFF. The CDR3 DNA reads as TGTGCCAGCAGCCAAATGGGGAACACTGAAGCTTTCTTT.

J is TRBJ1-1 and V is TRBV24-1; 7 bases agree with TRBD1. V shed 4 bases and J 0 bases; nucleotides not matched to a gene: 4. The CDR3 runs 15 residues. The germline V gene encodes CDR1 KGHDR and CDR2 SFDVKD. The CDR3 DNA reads TGTGCCACCAGTGAGTCGACAGGGATGAACACTGAAGCTTTCTTT. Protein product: CATSESTGMNTEAFF.

CDR3 in DNA: TGTGCCACCAGAGGAGGGAAGGAGCAGTTCTTC. Protein sequence: CATRGGKEQFF. The J gene is TRBJ2-1, the V gene TRBV24-1, with D maybe TRBD2 (6 bases). The CDR3 extends over 11 amino acids. With 7 bases removed from V and 10 bases from J, the gap between germline ends came to 10 bases. Germline CDR1 reads KGHDR; CDR2 reads SFDVKD.

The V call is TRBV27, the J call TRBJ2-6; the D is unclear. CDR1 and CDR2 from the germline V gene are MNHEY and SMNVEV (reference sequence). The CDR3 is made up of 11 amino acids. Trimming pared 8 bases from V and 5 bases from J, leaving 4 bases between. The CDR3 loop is CASGRANVLTF. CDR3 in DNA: TGTGCCAGCGGGCGGGCCAACGTCCTGACTTTC.

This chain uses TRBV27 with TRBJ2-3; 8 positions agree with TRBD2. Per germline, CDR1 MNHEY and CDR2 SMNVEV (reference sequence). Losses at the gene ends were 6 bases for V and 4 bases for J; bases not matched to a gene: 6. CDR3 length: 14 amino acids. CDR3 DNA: TGTGCCAGCAGCAATGGACTAGCTTCAGATACGCAGTATTTT. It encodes CASSNGLASDTQYF.

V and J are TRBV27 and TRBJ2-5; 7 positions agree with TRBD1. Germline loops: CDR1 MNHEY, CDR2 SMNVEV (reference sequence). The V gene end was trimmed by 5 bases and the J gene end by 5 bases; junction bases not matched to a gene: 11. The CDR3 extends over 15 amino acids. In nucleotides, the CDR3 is TGTGCCAGCAGTCCACGGACAGGTCGGGGCGAGACCCAGTACTTC. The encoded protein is CASSPRTGRGETQYF.

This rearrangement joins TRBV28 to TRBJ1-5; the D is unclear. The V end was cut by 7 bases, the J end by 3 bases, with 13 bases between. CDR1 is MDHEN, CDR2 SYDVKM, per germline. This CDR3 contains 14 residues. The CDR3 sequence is CASIPEGYNQPQHF. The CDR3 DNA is TGTGCCAGCATTCCCGAAGGTTACAATCAGCCCCAGCATTTT.

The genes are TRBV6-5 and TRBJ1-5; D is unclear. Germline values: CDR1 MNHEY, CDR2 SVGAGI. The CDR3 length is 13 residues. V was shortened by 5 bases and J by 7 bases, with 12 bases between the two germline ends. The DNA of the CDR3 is TGTGCCAGCAGTAGTGGATTCACGCAGCCCCAGCATTTT. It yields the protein CASSSGFTQPQHF.

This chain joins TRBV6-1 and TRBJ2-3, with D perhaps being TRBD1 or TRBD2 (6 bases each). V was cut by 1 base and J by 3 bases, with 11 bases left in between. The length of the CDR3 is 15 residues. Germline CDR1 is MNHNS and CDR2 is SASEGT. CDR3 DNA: TGTGCCAGCAGTGAAGGGGTAGGGGGGACAGATACGCAGTATTTT. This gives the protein CASSEGVGGTDTQYF.

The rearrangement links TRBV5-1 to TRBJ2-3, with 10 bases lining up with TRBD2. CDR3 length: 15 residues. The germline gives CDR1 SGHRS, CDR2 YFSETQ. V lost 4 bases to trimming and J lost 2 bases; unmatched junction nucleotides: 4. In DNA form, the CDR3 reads TGCGCCAGCAGCGGACTAGCGGAACTCACAGATACGCAGTATTTT. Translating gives CASSGLAELTDTQYF.

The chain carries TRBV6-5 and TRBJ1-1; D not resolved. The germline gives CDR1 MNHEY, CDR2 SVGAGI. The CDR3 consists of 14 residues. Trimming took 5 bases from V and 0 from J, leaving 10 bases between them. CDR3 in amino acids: CASSMQSMNTEAFF. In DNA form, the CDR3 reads TGTGCCAGCAGTATGCAGAGCATGAACACTGAAGCTTTCTTT.

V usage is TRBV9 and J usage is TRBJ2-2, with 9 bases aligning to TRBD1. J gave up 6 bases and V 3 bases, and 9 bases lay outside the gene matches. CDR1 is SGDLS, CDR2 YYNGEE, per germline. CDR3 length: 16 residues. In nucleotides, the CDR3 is TGTGCCAGCAGCGGAACCGACAGGGGGTTGTCCGGGGAGCTGTTTTTT. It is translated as CASSGTDRGLSGELFF.

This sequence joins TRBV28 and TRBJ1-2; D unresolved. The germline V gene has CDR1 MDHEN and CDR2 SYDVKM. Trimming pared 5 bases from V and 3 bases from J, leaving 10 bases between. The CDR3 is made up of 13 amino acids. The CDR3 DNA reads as TGTGCCAGCAGTCCTGTTGGGGACTATGGCTACACCTTC. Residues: CASSPVGDYGYTF.

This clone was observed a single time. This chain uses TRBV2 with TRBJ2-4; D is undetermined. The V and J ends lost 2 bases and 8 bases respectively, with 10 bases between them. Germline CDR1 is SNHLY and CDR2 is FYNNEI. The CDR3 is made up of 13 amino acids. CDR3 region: CASSESPRDIQYF. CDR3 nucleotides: TGTGCCAGCAGTGAATCACCACGGGACATTCAGTACTTC. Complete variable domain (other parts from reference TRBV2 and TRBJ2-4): EPEVTQTPSHQVTQMGQEVILRCVPISNHLYFYWYRQILGQKVEFLVSFYNNEISEKSEIFDDQFSVERPDGSNFTLKIRSTKLEDSAMYFCASSESPRDIQYFGAGTRLSVL.

CDR3 in amino acids: CASPPGLGRTDTQYF. The CDR3, as DNA: TGTGCCAGCCCCCCGGGCCTTGGGCGCACAGATACGCAGTATTTT. The V and J genes are TRBV6-5 and TRBJ2-3; the D is unclear. Looked up from germline, CDR1 is MNHEY and CDR2 is SVGAGI. This CDR3 has 15 residues. The V end lost 8 bases, the J end lost 1 base, and 16 bases lay between the germline ends.

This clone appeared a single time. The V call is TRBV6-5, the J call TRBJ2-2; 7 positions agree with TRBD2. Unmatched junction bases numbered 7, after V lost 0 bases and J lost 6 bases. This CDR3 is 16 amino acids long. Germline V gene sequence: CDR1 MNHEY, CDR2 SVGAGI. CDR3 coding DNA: TGTGCCAGCAGTTACTCCACCGGGGGGTCGGCCGGGGAGCTGTTTTTT. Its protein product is CASSYSTGGSAGELFF.

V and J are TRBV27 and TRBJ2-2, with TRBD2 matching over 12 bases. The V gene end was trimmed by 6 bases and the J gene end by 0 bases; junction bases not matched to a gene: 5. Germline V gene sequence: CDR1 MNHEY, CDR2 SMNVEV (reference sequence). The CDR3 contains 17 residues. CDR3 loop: CASSPGLAGSNTGELFF. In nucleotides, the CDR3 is TGTGCCAGCAGCCCAGGACTAGCGGGATCGAACACCGGGGAGCTGTTTTTT.

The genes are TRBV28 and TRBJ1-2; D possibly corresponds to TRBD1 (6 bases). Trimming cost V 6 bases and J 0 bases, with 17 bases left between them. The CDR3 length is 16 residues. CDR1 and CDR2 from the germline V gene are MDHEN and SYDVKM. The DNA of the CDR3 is TGTGCCAGCAGGATTAATAGCGGGGGGCCTAACTATGGCTACACCTTC. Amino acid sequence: CASRINSGGPNYGYTF.

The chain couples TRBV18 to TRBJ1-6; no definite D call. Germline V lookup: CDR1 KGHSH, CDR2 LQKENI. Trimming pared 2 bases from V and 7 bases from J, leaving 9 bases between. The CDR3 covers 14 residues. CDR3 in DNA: TGTGCCAGCTCACCATCGACGGACAATTCACCCCTCCACTTT. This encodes CASSPSTDNSPLHF.

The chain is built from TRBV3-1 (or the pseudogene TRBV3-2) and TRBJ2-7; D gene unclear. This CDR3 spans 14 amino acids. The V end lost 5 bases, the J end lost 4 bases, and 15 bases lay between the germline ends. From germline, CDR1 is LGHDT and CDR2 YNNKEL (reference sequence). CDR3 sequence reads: CASSSRVGEYEQYF. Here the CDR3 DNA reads TGTGCCAGCAGCAGCCGGGTCGGCGAGTACGAGCAGTACTTC.

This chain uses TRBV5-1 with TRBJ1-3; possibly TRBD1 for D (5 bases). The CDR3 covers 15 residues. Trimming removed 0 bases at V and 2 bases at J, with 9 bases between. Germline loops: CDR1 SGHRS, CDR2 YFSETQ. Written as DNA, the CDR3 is TGCGCCAGCAGCTTGGACCAGGGAGCTGGAAACACCATATATTTT. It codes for CASSLDQGAGNTIYF.

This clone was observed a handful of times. The CDR3: CASSSGLAVTDTQYF. CDR3 DNA sequence: TGTGCCAGCAGCTCAGGACTAGCGGTCACAGATACGCAGTATTTT. The gene calls are TRBV7-2 and TRBJ2-3; 10 bases agree with TRBD2. Germline loops: CDR1 SGHTA, CDR2 FQGNSA. This CDR3 comprises 15 residues. The V segment lost 4 bases and the J segment 2 bases; nucleotides outside the gene matches: 3.